This TCR beta chain is drawn from a study of cytomegalovirus exposure and HLA in healthy donors. Trimming removed 5 bases from V and 6 bases from J; junction bases left unmatched: 5. The V gene's germline CDR1 is SNHLY and CDR2 FYNNEI. The CDR3 covers 14 residues. Notes on this clone: Its antigen is currently unknown.

Whole-study results and caveats: Upon later analysis, TCR association rates were observed to vary by HLA locus, being highest for DRB1 and lowest for HLA-C. Earlier results showed most TCR beta V segments being productive about 90% or about 30% of the time.

The study ran its PCR with 60 Vbeta and 13 Jbeta primers. Using immunoSEQ multiplex PCR, the repertoire was profiled, and TCRdb retains in-frame clones only, with some absent. Among 150,000 to 250,000 clones listed, 82% were seen once. The sample was PBMCs. This sequence originates from a boy between 2 and 10 years old in good health and CMV-seronegative. The gene calls are TRBV2 and TRBJ2-3, with TRBD1 identical over 10 bases. The CDR3 region has the DNA TGTGCCAGCAGTAGGGACAGGGGCGGGGATACGCAGTATTTT. This codes for CASSRDRGGDTQYF. The variable domain in full, with the rest retrieved from reference TRBV2 and TRBJ2-3, is EPEVTQTPSHQVTQMGQEVILRCVPISNHLYFYWYRQILGQKVEFLVSFYNNEISEKSEIFDDQFSVERPDGSNFTLKIRSTKLEDSAMYFCASSRDRGGDTQYFGPGTRLTVL.